The next 27 T cell receptor delta chains were all read from a single sample in a study of γδ T cells in repeated Plasmodium falciparum infection (dated by TCRdb to the early 2020s). Vgamma9/Vdelta2+ and Vdelta2-negative gammadelta T cell populations were flow-sorted from peripheral blood mononuclear cells for bulk TCR repertoire analysis. Receptor amplification or capture employed multiplex PCR. The data were produced on an Illumina MiSeq. TCRdb called clones anew from the public reads via CATT; matching DNA rows were later pooled. The sample yields around 46,000 delta-chain clones; 1.6% were counted once. The ten biggest clones cover about 9.1% of the sample. Sequencing was carried out using gamma-delta T cells from blood. The receptors were sampled from a pool of human donors (malaria-infected and uninfected, not separated).

This clone is judged medium-sized. This specimen includes other DNA sequences encoding the same CDR3. This chain connects TRDV1 to TRDJ1; D perhaps matches TRDD3 (6 bases). The CDR3 has 17 amino acids. Germline assignment: CDR1 TSWWSYY and CDR2 QGS. Trimming took off 3 bases at V and 0 bases at J, with 17 bases between the two ends. In nucleotides, the CDR3 is TGTGCTCTTGGGGACTTAAGGTACTGGGTTTACACCGATAAACTCATCTTT. As protein: CALGDLRYWVYTDKLIF.

The table lists this clone with a few counts. A far larger clone is just one base off, so this is likely a read error. The same CDR3 arises from other DNA sequences in this sample as well. The V gene was identified as TRDV2, while no J gene was called. The CDR3 length is 16 residues. Germline CDR1 and CDR2: GEAIGNYY and EKD. The CDR3 coding sequence is TGTGCCTGTGACACCGAGGAAGAAGAGGGCACCGATAAACTCATATTT. This codes for CACDTEEEEGTDKLIF.

This clone has ten or more counts. The rearrangement uses TRDV2 and TRDJ1; 8 nucleotides agree with TRDD3. From germline, CDR1 is GEAIGNYY and CDR2 EKD. The CDR3 has 16 residues. V gave up 1 base and J gave up 0 bases; unmatched junction bases: 6. CDR3 amino acids: CACDTLLGVYTDKLIF. DNA of the CDR3: TGTGCCTGTGACACTCTACTGGGGGTTTACACCGATAAACTCATCTTT.

This clone was recorded a few times. This likely traces to a read error, being one base from a far larger clone. The chain has TRAV38-2/DV8 and TRDJ1, with 9 bases lining up with TRDD2. Germline-derived CDR1 and CDR2 are TSESDYY and QEAYKQQN. This CDR3 region has 27 residues. After removal of 2 bases from V and 0 bases from J, the junction contained 38 bases not matched to a gene. The CDR3 bases are TGTGCTTATAGGAGTCGGGGGGGGAAAACCTTCCTACGCGCTCTCCGTACTAGGGGTCCTCACACCGATAAACTCATCTTT. Protein sequence: CAYRSRGGKTFLRALRTRGPHTDKLIF.

This clone occurred many times. For this DNA, TCRdb reports the protein of a much larger clone, which diverges at residue 15, most likely from a read error; the protein presented here is translated directly from the DNA. The gene calls are TRDV1 and TRDJ1; the D gene is possibly TRDD2 (7 bases). Germline V gene lookup returns CDR1 TSWWSYY and CDR2 QGS. V dropped 3 bases and J dropped 1 base, with 33 bases sitting between them. The CDR3 totals 22 residues. CDR3 sequence: CALGDSSFLGRVWGVRTDKLIF. The CDR3 DNA is TGTGCTCTTGGGGATTCTTCCTTCCTCGGAAGAGTGTGGGGGGTACGCACCGATAAACTCATCTTT.

This clone was counted only a few times. The TCRdb protein, from a much larger clone, departs from this DNA's translation at residue 18, likely by read error; the protein shown derives from the DNA. This chain connects TRDV1 to TRDJ1; maybe TRDD2 (9 bases). Here the J gene was assigned by germline matching of the DNA, as TCRdb has none. This CDR3 spans 24 amino acids. With 2 bases removed from V and 1 base from J, the gap between germline ends came to 38 bases. Germline values: CDR1 TSWWSYY, CDR2 QGS. The CDR3 sequence is CALGEKVSPFLLHYWGPGTDKLIF. The CDR3 bases are TGTGCTCTTGGGGAAAAGGTGAGCCCCTTCCTACTACATTACTGGGGGCCGGGCACCGATAAACTCATCTTT.

This clone was recorded at least ten times. A clone one base away is much larger, so this may be a read error. Different DNA sequences within this sample yield the same CDR3. The chain uses TRDV1 and TRDJ1; a weak D match, TRDD2 (6 bases). CDR3 length: 18 residues. The germline V gene has CDR1 TSWWSYY and CDR2 QGS. The V gene lost 2 bases and the J gene lost 2 bases, with 21 bases spanning the gap. The CDR3 DNA reads as TGTGCTCTTGGGGAAGGTCCTACACCGCCCCTCCCGACCGATAAACTCATCTTT. Its translation: CALGEGPTPPLPTDKLIF.

This clone has more than one count but fewer than ten. TCRdb shows a much larger clone's protein in place of this DNA's translation, and the two differ at residue 5, likely through a read error; the protein shown is translated from the DNA. The genes are TRDV2 and TRDJ1, with D tentatively TRDD3 (6 bases). As TCRdb names no J gene, one was assigned here on the basis of a DNA match to germline. Germline V CDR1 and CDR2: GEAIGNYY, EKD. V shed 3 bases and J shed 7 bases, with 26 bases lying between them. This CDR3 comprises 17 residues. CDR3 bases: TGTGCCTGTGACGCCCGTGTTGATACTGGGTGCGAGTGTAAACTCATCTTT. It is translated as CACDARVDTGCECKLIF.

A remark on this clone: TCRdb assigns this DNA the protein of a much larger clone, which departs from its translation at residue 14; this likely reflects a read error, and the protein shown comes from translating the DNA. TRDV2 is the V gene, and the J gene was not called; the table's TRDD3 call for D was not verified on the DNA. Looked up from germline, CDR1 is GEAIGNYY and CDR2 is EKD. The CDR3 runs to 15 residues. The CDR3 DNA follows: TGTGCCTGTGACACCGTGATCGAGGGCCCCGATAAACTCACCTTT. Amino acids: CACDTVIEGPDKLTF.

This chain uses TRDV1 with TRDJ2, with a weak D call TRDD2 (9 bases). This CDR3 has 25 amino acids. The ends were cut back, 2 bases at V and 1 base at J, with 38 bases in the middle. Germline CDR1 TSWWSYY, CDR2 QGS. CDR3 sequence: CALGESPLPFLRGGYAGFLTAQLFF. The CDR3 bases are TGTGCTCTTGGGGAATCCCCGCTACCCTTCCTACGCGGGGGATATGCTGGCTTTTTGACAGCACAACTCTTCTTT.

About this clone itself: This DNA's translation and the protein TCRdb lists, from a much larger clone, do not match at residue 19, likely due to a read error; the protein shown is translated from the DNA. V and J are TRDV1 and TRDJ3; 11 nucleotides line up with TRDD3. In the absence of a J gene in TCRdb, the DNA was matched to germline to assign it here. The germline V gene has CDR1 TSWWSYY and CDR2 QGS. The CDR3 extends over 22 amino acids. The CDR3 coding sequence is TGTGCTCTTGGGGAACGGGAGTACTGGGGGATAAGTAGCTCCTGGGACACCCGAAAGATGTTTTTC. Protein: CALGEREYWGISSSWDTRKMFF.

This clone showed up many times. A read error likely explains why the TCRdb protein, taken from a much larger clone, differs from this DNA's translation at residue 11; the protein shown is translated from the DNA. This sequence joins TRDV1 and TRDJ1; TRDD3 matches 8 bases. TCRdb supplies no J gene; here it was assigned by aligning the nucleotide sequence to germline. The CDR3 loop spans 15 amino acids. Germline assignment: CDR1 TSWWSYY and CDR2 QGS. V was pared by 1 base and J by 7 bases, with 8 bases of the junction left unmatched. CDR3: CALGEPWDTRGKLIF. Here the CDR3 DNA reads TGTGCTCTTGGGGAACCGTGGGATACGCGCGGTAAACTCATCTTT.

Concerning this clone: This probably arose from a read error, given a far larger clone one base away. The sample holds other DNA sequences that translate to the same CDR3. In nucleotides, the CDR3 is TGTGCTCTTGGGGAACTACAGAGAGACCTACGACCTAGTCCCCTGGGGGATACATGGGTTTTTAAGAACACCGATAAACTCATCTTT. Translating gives CALGELQRDLRPSPLGDTWVFKNTDKLIF. The chain has TRDV1 and TRDJ1, with 11 bases matching TRDD3. The CDR3 totals 29 residues. J gave up 0 bases and V 0 bases, and 39 bases lay outside the gene matches. CDR1 is TSWWSYY, CDR2 QGS, per germline.

This clone has a handful of counts. The protein held in TCRdb is that of a much larger clone and does not match this DNA's translation at residue 16, likely because of a read error; the protein shown is translated from the DNA. This rearrangement joins TRDV1 to TRDJ1, with 7 bases lining up with TRDD3. The J gene was not available in TCRdb and was assigned here by matching the DNA to germline segments. The CDR3 contains 19 residues. CDR1 and CDR2 from the germline V gene are TSWWSYY and QGS. This CDR3 reads CALGEPMLPLGVDTDRLIF. The DNA for the CDR3 is TGTGCTCTTGGGGAACCTATGCTCCCCCTGGGGGTCGACACCGATAGACTCATCTTT.

This clone was found many times. The rearrangement uses TRDV2 and TRDJ1; TRDD3 matches at 9 bases. TCRdb lists no J gene, so it was determined here by aligning the DNA to germline. The germline CDR1 and CDR2 sequences are GEAIGNYY and EKD. Trimming cost V 0 bases and J 3 bases; bases outside gene matches: 10. This CDR3 region has 17 residues. The chain's CDR3 is CACDTVGTGGPSDKLIF. The DNA of the CDR3 is TGTGCCTGTGACACCGTGGGTACTGGGGGACCGTCCGATAAACTCATCTTT.

The table lists this clone with many counts. J is TRDJ1 and V is TRDV1; no reliable D call. Since TCRdb gives no J gene, matching the DNA to germline was used here to assign it. The germline V gene has CDR1 TSWWSYY and CDR2 QGS. The CDR3 has 19 residues. V was clipped by 4 bases and J by 0 bases, with 24 bases between them. The chain's CDR3 is CALGGPHVVGAKYTDKLIF. CDR3 coding DNA: TGTGCTCTTGGGGGTCCTCACGTGGTGGGCGCTAAGTACACCGATAAACTCATCTTT.

This clone was seen at least ten times. This chain uses TRDV1 with TRDJ1; 9 bases match TRDD3. Germline matching of the DNA provided the J gene here, since TCRdb leaves it blank. V shed 2 bases and J 1 base; nucleotides not matched to a gene: 26. CDR1 is TSWWSYY and CDR2 is QGS in the germline V gene. The CDR3 has 23 amino acids. The CDR3 protein is CALGERSPGGGGYYRPLTDKLIF. The CDR3 DNA sequence: TGTGCTCTTGGGGAAAGGTCTCCCGGTGGGGGGGGATACTATCGACCTCTCACCGATAAACTCATCTTT.

This clone occurred a few times. At one of its ends the junction is not consistent with the germline gene, which may arise from a read error. The V gene is TRDV1, the J gene TRDJ1, with 11 nucleotides matching TRDD3. The CDR3 is made up of 24 amino acids. The germline V gene encodes CDR1 TSWWSYY and CDR2 QGS. The CDR3 spells CALWVCSYATRNWGITGFTNKLIF. The DNA for the CDR3 is TGTGCTCTTTGGGTTTGTTCCTACGCTACGAGAAACTGGGGGATAACAGGATTCACCAATAAACTCATCTTT.

A few counts support this clone. One base separates it from a far larger clone, so it is likely a read error. The sample carries other DNA sequences with the same CDR3. The V gene is TRDV1, the J gene TRDJ1; the D is unclear. No J gene was available from TCRdb, and it was assigned here by a germline match of the DNA. This CDR3 comprises 15 residues. Germline-derived CDR1 and CDR2 are TSWWSYY and QGS. CDR3 in amino acids: CALGKLRGSRDKLIF. DNA of the CDR3: TGTGCCCTTGGGAAACTGAGGGGTTCGCGGGATAAACTCATCTTT.

This clone has at least ten counts. The V call is TRDV2, the J call TRDJ1; possibly TRDD3 for D (5 bases). TCRdb lists no J gene, so it was determined here by aligning the DNA to germline. V was shortened by 4 bases and J by 5 bases, with 16 bases between the two germline ends. The length of the CDR3 is 14 residues. Germline V gene data show CDR1 as GEAIGNYY and CDR2 as EKD. CDR3 DNA sequence: TGTGCCTGTGATGAGGGGCCCCGGGGAGATAAACTCATCTTT. Translation: CACDEGPRGDKLIF.

This clone was seen a few times. A much larger clone differs by one base, so this may be a read error. V gene TRDV1 combines with J gene TRDJ1; perhaps D is TRDD2 or TRDD3 (5 bases each). Assignment of the J gene here rests on matching the DNA to germline, because TCRdb gives none. This CDR3 contains 20 residues. Germline V gives CDR1 TSWWSYY, CDR2 QGS. CDR3 nucleotide sequence: TGTGCCCTTGGGGAACCCTTCTTCAGTAACTTACTGACATACACCGATAAACTCATCTTT. This translates into CALGEPFFSNLLTYTDKLIF.

This clone was counted at least ten times. The mismatch at residue 4 between this DNA's translation and the TCRdb protein of a much larger clone likely reflects a read error; the protein shown is translated from the DNA. The chain links TRDV1 to TRDJ1, with D tentatively TRDD3 (5 bases). The length of the CDR3 is 20 residues. Germline-derived CDR1 and CDR2 are TSWWSYY and QGS. The CDR3 loop is CALRENSGPSSGVLTDKLIF. The CDR3, as DNA: TGTGCTCTTAGGGAAAACAGCGGGCCATCCTCGGGGGTCCTCACCGATAAACTCATCTTT.

Concerning this clone: Only one base separates this from a far larger clonotype, so it likely reflects a read error. Other DNA sequences in the sample encode the same CDR3. The V and J genes are TRDV3 and TRDJ1; D ambiguous. CDR3 length equals 16 residues. Germline V gene lookup returns CDR1 TVYSNPD and CDR2 GDNSRS (reference sequence). In nucleotides, the CDR3 is TGTGCCTTTAGGCACCTATCCTGGCAGTACACCGATAAACTTATCTTT. This translates into CAFRHLSWQYTDKLIF. The full variable domain, its missing parts supplied by reference TRDV3 and TRDJ1, is CDKVTQSSPDQTVASGSEVVLLCTYDTVYSNPDLFWYRIRPDYSFQFVFYGDNSRSEGADFTQGRFSVKHILTQKAFHLVISPVRTEDSATYYCAFRHLSWQYTDKLIFGKGTRVTVEP.

A word on this clone: TCRdb lists the protein of a much larger clone for this DNA, which differs at residues 5 and 13, so this is likely a read error; the protein given here is translated from the DNA itself. The chain links TRDV2 to TRDJ1, with no clear D. The J gene was missing in TCRdb and was found by matching the end of the DNA to germline. The CDR3 totals 16 residues. CDR1 is GEAIGNYY, CDR2 EKD, per germline. The CDR3 coding sequence is TGTGCCTGTGACGCCGAGGAAGAAGAGGGCACCGATAGACTCATCTTT. Protein product: CACDAEEEEGTDRLIF.

This clone was counted at least ten times. The junction differs from germline at one of its ends, possibly a read error. Other DNA sequences of this sample code for an identical CDR3. The chain uses TRDV1 and TRDJ1; D is ambiguous. Germline V gene data show CDR1 as TSWWSYY and CDR2 as QGS. The CDR3 spans 18 residues. Here the CDR3 reads CALGEPRSPCGDTDKLIF. Written as DNA, the CDR3 is TGTGCTCTTGGGGAGCCGAGATCTCCTTGCGGAGACACCGATAAACTTATCTTT.

This clone has only a few counts. The protein given by TCRdb reflects a much larger clone and differs at residue 15 from this DNA's translation, likely from a read error; the protein shown is the DNA's translation. J is TRDJ1 and V is TRDV1; 10 nucleotides line up with TRDD3. The J gene, not given by TCRdb, was assigned here from a germline match of the nucleotide sequence. Germline V lookup: CDR1 TSWWSYY, CDR2 QGS. With 1 base clipped from V and 4 bases from J, the junction kept 18 bases outside the gene matches. This CDR3 is 20 amino acids long. The CDR3 loop is CALGEPLRWYWGMRDDKLIF. The CDR3 DNA sequence: TGTGCTCTTGGGGAACCACTTCGATGGTACTGGGGGATGCGGGACGATAAACTCATCTTT.

The V gene is TRDV2, the J gene TRDJ1, with 9 nucleotides matching TRDD3. As TCRdb names no J gene, one was assigned here on the basis of a DNA match to germline. This CDR3 has 15 residues. Germline CDR1 GEAIGNYY, CDR2 EKD. J lost 4 bases, V lost 3 bases, and 8 bases had no gene match. The CDR3 loop reads CACDYVLGEDDKLIF. CDR3 bases: TGTGCCTGTGACTACGTACTGGGGGAAGACGATAAACTCATCTTT.